The source of this TCR beta chain is a study of beta chain features in type 1 diabetes. Findings and limits, study-wide: Whether TCRB rearrangement is influenced by HLA type was left unresolved in this analysis. VDJ junctions from type 1 diabetes patients carried fewer insertions and larger deletions.

One heparinised blood draw, averaging about 100 mL, came from each donor. Central memory, naive, regulatory and stem cell-like memory CD4+ cells were sorted by CD45RO/CCR7/CD25/CD127/CD95/CD27. Every bit of the isolated RNA underwent reverse transcription, so sequencing read expressed TCRB transcripts. Libraries were prepared by immunoSEQ multiplex PCR; TCRdb keeps only in-frame clonotypes and omits some of them. The table shows 130,000 or so clones, with 9.7% occurring only once. As to this clone: Its antigen is unidentified.

The sequenced sample was central memory CD4+ T cells from blood. The receptor was derived from a middle-aged woman in good health.

Written as DNA, the CDR3 is TGTGCCAGCACTCTGGGACAGAACACTGAAGCTTTCTTT. Its translation: CASTLGQNTEAFF. V usage is TRBV6-5 and J usage is TRBJ1-1, with TRBD1 as a possible D gene (6 bases). Germline values: CDR1 MNHEY, CDR2 SVGAGI. With 7 bases removed from V and 1 base from J, the gap between germline ends came to 10 bases. This CDR3 has 13 amino acids.